Included here is one TCR beta chain sequence, with context. The data derive from a study of shared clonotypes between healthy human individuals. The J segment lost 3 bases and the V segment lost 5 bases, leaving 8 bases of the junction unmatched. The CDR3 is 15 amino acids. Germline V gene lookup returns CDR1 MNHEY and CDR2 SVGAGI. Some clones are missing from TCRdb's copy, which holds only in-frame ones; the method was immunoSEQ multiplex PCR. The sample contains about 2 million clones, over 85% of which appear only once. The chain couples TRBV6-5 to TRBJ2-3; 7 nucleotides agree with TRBD2. The source of this sequence is a man younger than 35 in good health. What was sequenced was naive CD4+ T cells sorted from blood. Documented subset: CD45RA+ positively selected. The CDR3 nucleotides are TGTGCCAGCAGTACCGGGACTACCGGTACAGATACGCAGTATTTT. This encodes CASSTGTTGTDTQYF.